This T cell receptor beta chain was identified in a study of control samples from healthy donors and cancer patients (dated by TCRdb to the early 2020s). On this clone itself: It has no known antigen specificity. Qualities for individual bases were not recorded, and no much larger clone is one base off.

V drops 1 base and J drops 5 bases, leaving 5 bases in between. Counted from cysteine to phenylalanine, this CDR3 has 11 amino acids. Just CDR3 DNA is preserved here, 33 bases in frame from base 1. CDR1 DFQATT and CDR2 SNEGSKA were looked up in the germline V gene (reference sequence). Preparation of the library involved the immunoSEQ multiplex PCR assay. TCRdb retrieved this table from immuneACCESS and kept in-frame rearrangements only. Not all clones are present; in checked studies, unresolved V genes account for under half, and no reason is known for the remainder. In this sample the table shows 150,000 to 180,000 clones, approximately 94% of which occur a single time. The top ten clonotypes cover about 5.2% of the sample.

Recombination connected TRBV20-1 to TRBJ1-1; the D gene remains uncertain. The specimen was blood. This TCR derives from a man aged 35-49 years in good health. The CDR3 is CSARGRTEAFF. The nucleotides are TGCAGTGCTAGAGGAAGAACTGAAGCTTTCTTT.